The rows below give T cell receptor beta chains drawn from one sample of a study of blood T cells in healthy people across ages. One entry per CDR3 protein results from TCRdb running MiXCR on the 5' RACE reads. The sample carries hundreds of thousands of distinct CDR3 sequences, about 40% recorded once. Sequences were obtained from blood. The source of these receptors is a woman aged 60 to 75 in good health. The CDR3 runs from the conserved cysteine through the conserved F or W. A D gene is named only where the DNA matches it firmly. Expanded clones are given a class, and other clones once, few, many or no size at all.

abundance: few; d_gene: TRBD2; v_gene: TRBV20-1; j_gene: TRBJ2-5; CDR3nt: TGCAGTGCTAGTGGGACTAGCGTAATGAGGGAGACCCAGTACTTC; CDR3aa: CSASGTSVMRETQYF
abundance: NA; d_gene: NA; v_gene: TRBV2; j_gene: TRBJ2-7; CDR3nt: TGTGCCACCGACAGTTCCTACGAGCAGTACTTC; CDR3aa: CATDSSYEQYF
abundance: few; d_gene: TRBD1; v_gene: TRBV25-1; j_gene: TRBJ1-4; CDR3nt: TGTGCCAGCAGTGAATCCGGACAGGCAAATGAAAAACTGTTTTTT; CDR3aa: CASSESGQANEKLFF
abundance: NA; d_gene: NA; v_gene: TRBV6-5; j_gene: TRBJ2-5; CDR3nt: TGTGCCAGCAGTTACGGGGTAGCCCCGGTAAACCAGTACTTC; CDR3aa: CASSYGVAPVNQYF
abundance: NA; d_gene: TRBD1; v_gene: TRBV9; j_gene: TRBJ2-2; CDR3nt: TGTGCCAGCAGCGTAGTCGGGGGACAGGGTGCCGGGGAGCTGTTTTTT; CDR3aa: CASSVVGGQGAGELFF
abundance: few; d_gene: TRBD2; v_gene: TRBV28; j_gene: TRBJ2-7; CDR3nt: TGTGCCAGCAGTTTAGCGGGAGATATGTACGAGCAGTACTTC; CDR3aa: CASSLAGDMYEQYF
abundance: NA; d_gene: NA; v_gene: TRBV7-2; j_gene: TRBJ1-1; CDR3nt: TGTGCCAGCAGCTTAATGTCGACGATACCCGAAGCTTTCTTT; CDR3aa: CASSLMSTIPEAFF
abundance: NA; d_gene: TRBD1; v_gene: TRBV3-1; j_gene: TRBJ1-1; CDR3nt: TGTGCCAGCAGCCCAATTGGACAGGGAGGCTCTGAAGCTTTCTTT; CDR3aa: CASSPIGQGGSEAFF
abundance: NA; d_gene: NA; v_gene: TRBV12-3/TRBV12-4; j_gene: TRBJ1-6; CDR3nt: TGTGCCAGCAGCTCCCGGGAGGCGGCCCCTTCACCCCTCCACTTT; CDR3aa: CASSSREAAPSPLHF
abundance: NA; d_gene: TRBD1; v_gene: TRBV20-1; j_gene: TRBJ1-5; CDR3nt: TGCAGTGCTACCAGGACAGGCGGGGGGAGCAATCAGCCCCAGCATTTT; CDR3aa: CSATRTGGGSNQPQHF
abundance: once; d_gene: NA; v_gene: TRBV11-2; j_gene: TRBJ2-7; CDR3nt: TGTGCCAGCAGCTCCTCCCAAACCCAGTACTTC; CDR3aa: CASSSSQTQYF
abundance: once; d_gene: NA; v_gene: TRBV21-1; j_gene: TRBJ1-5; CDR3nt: TGTGCCAGCACCGCACAAAACGGGGGGCCTGAGGAACCCCAGCATTTT; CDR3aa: CASTAQNGGPEEPQHF
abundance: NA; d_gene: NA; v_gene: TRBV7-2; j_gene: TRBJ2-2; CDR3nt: TGTGCCAGCAGCTTAACCCATGAGAGAGCGGCCGGGGAGCTGTTTTTT; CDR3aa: CASSLTHERAAGELFF
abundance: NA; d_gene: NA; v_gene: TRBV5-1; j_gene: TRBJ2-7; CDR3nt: TGCGCCAGCAGCTTCAGGTCGGAGTTCTACGAGCAGTACTTC; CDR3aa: CASSFRSEFYEQYF
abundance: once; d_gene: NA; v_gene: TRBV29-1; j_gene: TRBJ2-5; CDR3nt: TGCAGCGGGGGGGCTGGCCAAGAGACCCGGTACTTC; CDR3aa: CSGGAGQETRYF
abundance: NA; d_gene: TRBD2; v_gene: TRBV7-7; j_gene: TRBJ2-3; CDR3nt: TGTGCTAGCAGCCGTTTGACTAGCGGGAGTCACACAGATACGCAGTATTTT; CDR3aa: CASSRLTSGSHTDTQYF
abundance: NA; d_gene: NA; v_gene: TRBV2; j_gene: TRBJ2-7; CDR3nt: TGTGCCAGCAGTCCTCGACTAGGTAGCAATGAGCAGTACTTC; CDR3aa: CASSPRLGSNEQYF
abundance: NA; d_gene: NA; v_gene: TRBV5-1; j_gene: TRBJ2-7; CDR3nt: TGCGCCAGCAGCTTGAATGCAGGGGCAGCCTACGAGCAGTACTTC; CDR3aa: CASSLNAGAAYEQYF
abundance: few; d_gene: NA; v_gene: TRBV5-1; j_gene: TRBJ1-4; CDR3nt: TGCGCCAGCAGCTTGTCTGTCGGATCGAATGAAAAACTGTTTTTT; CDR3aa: CASSLSVGSNEKLFF
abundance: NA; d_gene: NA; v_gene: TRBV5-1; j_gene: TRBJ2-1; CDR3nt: TGCGCCAGCAGCCCCGGGGAGTTGGACAATGAGCAGTTCTTC; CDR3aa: CASSPGELDNEQFF
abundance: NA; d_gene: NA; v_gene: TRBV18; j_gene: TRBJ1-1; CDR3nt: TGTGCCAGCTCACCTTGGGAAGCTGAAGCTTTCTTT; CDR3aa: CASSPWEAEAFF
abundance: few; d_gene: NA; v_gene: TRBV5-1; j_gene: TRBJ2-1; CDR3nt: TGCGCCAGCAGCTTTTCGCAAAGGGTCGATGAGCAGTTCTTC; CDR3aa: CASSFSQRVDEQFF
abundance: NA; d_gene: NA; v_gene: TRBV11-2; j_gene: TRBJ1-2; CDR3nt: TGTGCCAGCAGCCTACTATTTGACAGGCAAATTGCTGGCTACACCTTC; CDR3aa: CASSLLFDRQIAGYTF
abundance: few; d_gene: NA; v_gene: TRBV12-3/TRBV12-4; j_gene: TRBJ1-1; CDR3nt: TGTGCCAGCAGTTTCTTAGTGAACACTGAAGCTTTCTTT; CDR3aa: CASSFLVNTEAFF
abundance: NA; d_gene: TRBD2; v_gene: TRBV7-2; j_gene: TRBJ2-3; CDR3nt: TGTGCCAGCAGCGTTAGCGGGGGGGTCGATACGCAGTATTTT; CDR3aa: CASSVSGGVDTQYF
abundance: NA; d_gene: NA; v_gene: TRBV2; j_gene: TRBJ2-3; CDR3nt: TGTGCCAGCAGGGACGAGGGAAATACGCAGTATTTT; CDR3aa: CASRDEGNTQYF
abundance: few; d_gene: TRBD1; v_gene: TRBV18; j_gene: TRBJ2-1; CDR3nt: TGTGCCAGCTCACCAACCGGGACAGGACACAATGAGCAGTTCTTC; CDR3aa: CASSPTGTGHNEQFF
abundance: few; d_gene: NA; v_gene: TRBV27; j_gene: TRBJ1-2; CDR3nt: TGTGCCAGCAGCCCGCAGGGATGGGGCTACACCTTC; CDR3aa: CASSPQGWGYTF
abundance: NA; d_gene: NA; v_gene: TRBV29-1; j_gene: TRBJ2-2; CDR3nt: TGCAGCGTTGGAAGGACATCGAACACCGGGGAGCTGTTTTTT; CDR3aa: CSVGRTSNTGELFF
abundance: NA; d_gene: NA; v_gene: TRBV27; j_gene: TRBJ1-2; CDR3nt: TGTGCCAGCAGTTTCTCTTGGGGGTCACCTTATGGCTACACCTTC; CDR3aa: CASSFSWGSPYGYTF
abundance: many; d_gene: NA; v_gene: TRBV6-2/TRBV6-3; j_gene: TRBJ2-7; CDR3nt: TGTGCCAGCAGCCGAACCCCCGCTGGACAAAACTCCTACGAGCAGTACTTC; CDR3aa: CASSRTPAGQNSYEQYF
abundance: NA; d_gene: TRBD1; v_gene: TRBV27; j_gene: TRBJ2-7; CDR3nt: TGTGCCAGCAGTCGACCGGGACAGGCATTCTACGAGCAGTACTTC; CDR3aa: CASSRPGQAFYEQYF
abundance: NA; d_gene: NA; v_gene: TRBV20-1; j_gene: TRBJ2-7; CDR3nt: TGCAGTGCTAGAGCCCCGCAGACCTACGAGCAGTACTTC; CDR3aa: CSARAPQTYEQYF
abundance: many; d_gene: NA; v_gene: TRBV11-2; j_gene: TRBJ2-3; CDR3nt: TGTGCCAGCAGCTTAAGAGGTTGGGGCACAGATACGCAGTATTTT; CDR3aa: CASSLRGWGTDTQYF
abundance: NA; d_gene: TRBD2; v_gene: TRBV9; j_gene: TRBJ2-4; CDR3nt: TGTGCTAGCAGCGCGCCCCGGACTAGCGGGGATATTCCCTACAATGAGCAGTACTTC; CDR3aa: CASSAPRTSGDIPYNEQYF
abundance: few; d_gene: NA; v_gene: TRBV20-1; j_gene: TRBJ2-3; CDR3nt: TGCAGTGCTCCGAAAGGCCCCACAGATACGCAGTATTTT; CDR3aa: CSAPKGPTDTQYF
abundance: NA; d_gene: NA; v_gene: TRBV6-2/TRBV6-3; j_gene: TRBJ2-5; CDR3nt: TGTGCCAGCAGCCTCCTAGAGGGCGGTGAGACCCAGTACTTC; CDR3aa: CASSLLEGGETQYF
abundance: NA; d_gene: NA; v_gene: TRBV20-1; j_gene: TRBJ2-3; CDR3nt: TGCAGTGTTGGGACCACAGATACGCAGTATTTT; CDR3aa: CSVGTTDTQYF
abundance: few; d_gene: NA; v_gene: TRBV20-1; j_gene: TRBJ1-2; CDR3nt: TGCAGTGCTAGTGGAGCCAACTATGGCTACACCTTC; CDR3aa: CSASGANYGYTF
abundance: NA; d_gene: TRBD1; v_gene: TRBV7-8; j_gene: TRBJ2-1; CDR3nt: TGTGCCAGCTCCGGGACAGCCCCCGACGAGCAGTTCTTC; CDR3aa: CASSGTAPDEQFF
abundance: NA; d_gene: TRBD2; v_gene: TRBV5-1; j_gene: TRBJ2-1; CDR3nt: TGCGCCAGCAGCCCTAGCGGGGGGGCCAATGAGCAGTTCTTC; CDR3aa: CASSPSGGANEQFF
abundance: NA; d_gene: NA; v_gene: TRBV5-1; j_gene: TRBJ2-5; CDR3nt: TGCGCCAGCAGCTTGGAAGCGGGACAAAAGACCCAGTACTTC; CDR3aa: CASSLEAGQKTQYF
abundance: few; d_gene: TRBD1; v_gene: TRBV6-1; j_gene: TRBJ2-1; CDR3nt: TGTGCCAGCAGTGAAGGGACAGGGAGTTCCCAAAGTGAGCAGTTCTTC; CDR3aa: CASSEGTGSSQSEQFF
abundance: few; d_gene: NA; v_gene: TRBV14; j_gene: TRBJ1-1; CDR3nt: TGTGCCAGCAGCCAAGAATGGGGAAACACTGAAGCTTTCTTT; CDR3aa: CASSQEWGNTEAFF
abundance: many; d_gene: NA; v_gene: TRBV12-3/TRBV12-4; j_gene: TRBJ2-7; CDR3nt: TGTGCCAGCAGTTATGGGGACGGAGCCTACGAGCAGTACTTC; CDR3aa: CASSYGDGAYEQYF
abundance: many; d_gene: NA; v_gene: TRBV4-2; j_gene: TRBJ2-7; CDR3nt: TGTGCCAGCGGAAATCCCTCCTACGAGCAGTACTTC; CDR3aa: CASGNPSYEQYF
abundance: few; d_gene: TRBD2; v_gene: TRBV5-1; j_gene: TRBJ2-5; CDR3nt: TGCGCCAGCGGGAGGGACTCTTACCAAGAGACCCAGTACTTC; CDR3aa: CASGRDSYQETQYF
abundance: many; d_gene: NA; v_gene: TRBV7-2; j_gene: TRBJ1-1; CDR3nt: TGTGCCAGCAGCACGCAGGGTAACACTGAAGCTTTCTTT; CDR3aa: CASSTQGNTEAFF
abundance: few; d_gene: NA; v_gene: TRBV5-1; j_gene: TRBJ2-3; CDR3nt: TGCGCCAGCAGCTTAGCGGGTGCTTCAGATACGCAGTATTTT; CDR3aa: CASSLAGASDTQYF
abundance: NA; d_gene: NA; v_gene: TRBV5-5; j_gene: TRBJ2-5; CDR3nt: TGTGCCAGCGCCGCGGGACAACAAGAGACCCAGTACTTC; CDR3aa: CASAAGQQETQYF
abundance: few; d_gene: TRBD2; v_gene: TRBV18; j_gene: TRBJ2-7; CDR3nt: TGTGCCAGCTCACCAAGAGGACGAGCGGGAGGGAACGAGCAGTACTTC; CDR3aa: CASSPRGRAGGNEQYF
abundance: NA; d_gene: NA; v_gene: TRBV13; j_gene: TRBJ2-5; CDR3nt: TGTGCCAGCAGCCCCTGGGATTTCCAAGAGACCCAGTACTTC; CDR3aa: CASSPWDFQETQYF
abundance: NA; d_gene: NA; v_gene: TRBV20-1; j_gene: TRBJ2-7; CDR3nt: TGCAGCGTCAATGACAGGTCGGCCTACGAGCAGTACTTC; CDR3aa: CSVNDRSAYEQYF